The clone carrying this TCR beta chain was seen once. Its antigen is unidentified. CDR3 length: 13 amino acids. The ends were cut back, 3 bases at V and 0 bases at J, with 5 bases in the middle. Germline CDR1 is KGHDR and CDR2 is SFDVKD. This sample was taken from a study of Ad26.COV2.S vaccination and SARS-CoV-2 variants. Study-level information: Sample donor was a member of the COV1001 Ad26.COV2.S trial arm. Donor got 5x10^10 or 1x10^11 viral particles of Ad26.COV2.S.

Method: immunoSEQ multiplex PCR; TCRdb's copy keeps in-frame clones and lacks some. The data show about 440,000 clones, about 90% seen once. Findings of the study overall: CD8+ and CD4+ T cells specific for spike reportedly responded with substantial breadth after vaccination.

This sample's treatment: about 20 received Ad26.COV2.S at low or high dose, single or two shots; roughly five received placebo; per-sample allocation not given. Each sample was drawn 63 days after the first injection (of vaccine or placebo). The receptor was derived from a person aged 18 to 59 who received the Ad26.COV2.S COVID-19 vaccine or a placebo. Here the sequenced sample was peripheral blood, taken in a trial of Ad26.COV2.S vaccine versus placebo. The rearrangement uses TRBV24-1 and TRBJ2-7; D gene uncertain. This chain's CDR3 is CATSDGVSYEQYF. CDR3 nucleotides: TGTGCCACCAGTGATGGGGTCTCCTACGAGCAGTACTTC.